This T cell receptor beta chain comes out of a study of blood T cell repertoires in COVID-19. TCRdb keeps only in-frame clones here, not all; method: immunoSEQ multiplex PCR. The sample consists of some 320,000 clones, around nine tenths of them appearing once. The CDR3 length is 17 residues. Losses at the gene ends were 5 bases for V and 6 bases for J; bases not matched to a gene: 11. Germline V gene data show CDR1 as SGHTA and CDR2 as FQGNSA. Sequencing was carried out using PBMCs or T cells enriched from blood (not recorded which). V is TRBV7-2 and J is TRBJ2-1, with TRBD2 matching over 12 bases. This TCR was sampled from a man in his 60s who had recovered from COVID-19. The CDR3 coding sequence is TGTGCCAGCAGCCCTAGACTAGCGGGAGAGCTATTCAATGAGCAGTTCTTC. Encoded protein: CASSPRLAGELFNEQFF.